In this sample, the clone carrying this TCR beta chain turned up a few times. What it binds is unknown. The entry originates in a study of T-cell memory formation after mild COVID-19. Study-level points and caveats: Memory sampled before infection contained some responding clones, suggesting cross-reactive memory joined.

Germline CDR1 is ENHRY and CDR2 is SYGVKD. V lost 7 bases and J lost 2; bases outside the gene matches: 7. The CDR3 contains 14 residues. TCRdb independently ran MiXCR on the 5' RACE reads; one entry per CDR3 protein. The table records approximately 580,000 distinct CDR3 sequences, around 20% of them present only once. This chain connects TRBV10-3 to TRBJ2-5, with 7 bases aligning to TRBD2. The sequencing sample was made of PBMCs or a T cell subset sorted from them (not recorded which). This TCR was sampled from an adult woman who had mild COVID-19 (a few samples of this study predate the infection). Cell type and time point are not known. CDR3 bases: TGTGCCATCATGGCGGGAGTGAGGCAAGAGACCCAGTACTTC. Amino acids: CAIMAGVRQETQYF.